Sequencing of this TCR beta chain was carried out in a study of cytomegalovirus exposure and HLA in healthy donors. Study observations and caveats: In a later analysis, a genetic analysis reported fewer productive-TCR N-insertions in an Asian-associated ancestry cluster than the cohort average.

PCR used 60 Vbeta primers and 13 Jbeta primers. The method was immunoSEQ multiplex PCR; TCRdb's version includes in-frame clones alone and lacks a portion of them. The data contain tens of thousands of clones, 70% to 90% of them singletons. With regard to this clone: The antigen is unknown.

The specimen sequenced was PBMCs. The TCR originated in a woman aged 18-35 years in good health and CMV-seropositive.

The DNA for the CDR3 is TGTGCCAGCAGCTATGGGACAGGGGTAGAGACCCAGTACTTC. This gives the protein CASSYGTGVETQYF. The V and J genes are TRBV13 and TRBJ2-5; 10 bases align to TRBD1. This CDR3 comprises 14 residues. The junction had 3 bases not matched to a gene; V was cut back by 4 bases and J by 4 bases. Germline V gives CDR1 PRHDT, CDR2 FYEKMQ (reference sequence).